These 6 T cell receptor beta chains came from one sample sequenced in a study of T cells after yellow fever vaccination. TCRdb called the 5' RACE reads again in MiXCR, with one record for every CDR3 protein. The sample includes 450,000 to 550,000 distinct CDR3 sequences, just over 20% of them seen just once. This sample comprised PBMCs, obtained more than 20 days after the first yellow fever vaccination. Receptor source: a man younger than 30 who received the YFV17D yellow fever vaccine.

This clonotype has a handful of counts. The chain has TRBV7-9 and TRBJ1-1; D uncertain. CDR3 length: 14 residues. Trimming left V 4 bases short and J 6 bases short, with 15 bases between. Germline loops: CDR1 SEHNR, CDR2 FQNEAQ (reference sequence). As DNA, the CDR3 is TGTGCCAGCAGCTCCCTCGGTTTGAGCTCTGAAGCTTTCTTT. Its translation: CASSSLGLSSEAFF.

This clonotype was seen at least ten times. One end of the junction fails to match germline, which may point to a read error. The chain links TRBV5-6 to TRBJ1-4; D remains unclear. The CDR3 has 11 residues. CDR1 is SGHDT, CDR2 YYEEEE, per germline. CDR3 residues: CASSLGGETNF. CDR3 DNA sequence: TGTGCCAGCAGCTTGGGAGGAGAGACAAACTTT. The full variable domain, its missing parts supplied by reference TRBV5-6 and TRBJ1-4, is DAGVTQSPTHLIKTRGQQVTLRCSPKSGHDTVSWYQQALGQGPQFIFQYYEEEERQRGNFPDRFSGHQFPNYSSELNVNALLLGDSALYLCASSLGGETNFGSGTQLSVL.

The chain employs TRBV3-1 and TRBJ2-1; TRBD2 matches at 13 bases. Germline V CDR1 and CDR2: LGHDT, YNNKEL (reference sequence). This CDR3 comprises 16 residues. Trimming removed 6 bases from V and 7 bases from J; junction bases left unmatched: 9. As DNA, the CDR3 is TGTGCCAGCAGTGACACCGGGACTAGCGGGAAGAATGAGCAGTTCTTC. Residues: CASSDTGTSGKNEQFF.

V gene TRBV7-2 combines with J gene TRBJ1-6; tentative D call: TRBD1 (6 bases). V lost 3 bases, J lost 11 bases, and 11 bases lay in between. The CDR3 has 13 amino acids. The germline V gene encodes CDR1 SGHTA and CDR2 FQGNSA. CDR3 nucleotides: TGTGCCAGCAGCTTCAGGGGTAAGGCACCCCTCCACTTT. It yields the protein CASSFRGKAPLHF.

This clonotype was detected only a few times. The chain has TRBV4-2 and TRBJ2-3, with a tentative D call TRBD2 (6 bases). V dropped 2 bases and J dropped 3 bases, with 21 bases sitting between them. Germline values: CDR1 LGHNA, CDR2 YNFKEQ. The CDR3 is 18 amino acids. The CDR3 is CASSQKFRRGGLTDTQYF. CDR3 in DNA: TGTGCCAGCAGCCAAAAGTTCCGGCGGGGCGGCCTGACAGATACGCAGTATTTT.

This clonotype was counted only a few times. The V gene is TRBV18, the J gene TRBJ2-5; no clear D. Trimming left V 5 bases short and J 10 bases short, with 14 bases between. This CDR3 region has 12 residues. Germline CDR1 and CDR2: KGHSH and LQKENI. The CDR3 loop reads CASSDSRSGQYF. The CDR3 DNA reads TGTGCCAGCTCAGATTCCCGGTCGGGCCAGTACTTC.